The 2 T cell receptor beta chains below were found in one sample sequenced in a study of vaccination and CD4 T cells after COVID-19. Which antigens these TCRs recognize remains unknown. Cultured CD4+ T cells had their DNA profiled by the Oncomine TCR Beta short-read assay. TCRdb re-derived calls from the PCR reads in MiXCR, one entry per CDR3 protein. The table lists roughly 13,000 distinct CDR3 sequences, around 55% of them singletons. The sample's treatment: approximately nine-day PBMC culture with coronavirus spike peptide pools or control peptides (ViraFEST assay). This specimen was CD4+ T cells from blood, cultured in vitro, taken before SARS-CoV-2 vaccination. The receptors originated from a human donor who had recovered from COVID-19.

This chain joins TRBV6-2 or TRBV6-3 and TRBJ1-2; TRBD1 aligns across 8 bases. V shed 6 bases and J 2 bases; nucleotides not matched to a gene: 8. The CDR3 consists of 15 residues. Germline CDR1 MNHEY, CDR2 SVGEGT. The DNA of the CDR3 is TGTGCCAGCAGGAGGGTTAACAGGGGGAACTATGGCTACACCTTC. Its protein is CASRRVNRGNYGYTF.

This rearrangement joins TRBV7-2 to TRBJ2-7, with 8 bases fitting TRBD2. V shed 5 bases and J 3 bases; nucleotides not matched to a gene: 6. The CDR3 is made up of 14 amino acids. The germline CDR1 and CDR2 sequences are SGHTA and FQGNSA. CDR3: CASSRAGTSYEQYF. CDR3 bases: TGTGCCAGCAGCCGAGCGGGGACTAGCTACGAGCAGTACTTC. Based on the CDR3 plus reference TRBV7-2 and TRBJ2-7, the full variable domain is GAGVSQSPSNKVTEKGKDVELRCDPISGHTALYWYRQSLGQGLEFLIYFQGNSAPDKSGLPSDRFSAERTGGSVSTLTIQRTQQEDSAVYLCASSRAGTSYEQYFGPGTRLTVT.